The next 29 T cell receptor beta chains were all read from a single sample in a study of blood T cell repertoires in COVID-19 (TCRdb year 2020). To prepare the library, the immunoSEQ multiplex PCR assay was applied. Here the immuneACCESS table is served through TCRdb, limited to in-frame sequences with V and J called. Missing clones are a known gap in these copies; in checked studies unresolved V genes cover under half, and the rest lacks a known reason. Here the sample has roughly 100,000 clones; around 74% occur a single time. Of the sample, roughly 21% falls within the top ten clones. Sequenced material: peripheral blood. The receptors shown here come from a woman in her seventies with acute or convalescent COVID-19.

The chain carries TRBV5-4 and TRBJ1-1; 7 bases are shared with TRBD1. V lost 0 bases to trimming and J lost 1 base; unmatched junction nucleotides: 6. This CDR3 region has 16 residues. From germline, CDR1 is SGHNT and CDR2 YYREEE (reference sequence). As DNA, the CDR3 is TGTGCCAGCAGCTTGGATCCAGGGGGGTGGAACACTGAAGCTTTCTTT. It yields the protein CASSLDPGGWNTEAFF.

J is TRBJ2-3 and V is TRBV9, with 7 bases that match TRBD2. J was trimmed by 2 bases and V by 3 bases; bases with no gene match: 3. The V gene's germline CDR1 is SGDLS and CDR2 YYNGEE. This CDR3 is 14 amino acids long. The CDR3 coding sequence is TGTGCCAGCAGCGAACTAGCGCCCACAGATACGCAGTATTTT. This gives the protein CASSELAPTDTQYF. The complete variable domain, with remaining parts taken from reference TRBV9 and TRBJ2-3, reads DSGVTQTPKHLITATGQRVTLRCSPRSGDLSVYWYQQSLDQGLQFLIQYYNGEERAKGNILERFSAQQFPDLHSELNLSSLELGDSALYFCASSELAPTDTQYFGPGTRLTVL.

V usage is TRBV11-2 and J usage is TRBJ1-3; possibly TRBD1 for D (6 bases). Trimming pared 7 bases from V and 2 bases from J, leaving 18 bases between. This CDR3 spans 16 amino acids. Germline V gives CDR1 SGHAT, CDR2 FQNNGV. The CDR3 reads CASTLLTGLPGNTIYF. In DNA, the CDR3 is TGTGCCAGCACCCTCCTGACAGGACTTCCTGGAAACACCATATATTTT.

The V and J genes are TRBV11-2 and TRBJ1-1, with 10 bases aligning to TRBD1. There are 16 residues in the CDR3. V shed 5 bases, J shed 1 base, and the junction held 7 bases outside the gene matches. CDR1 and CDR2 (germline): SGHAT, FQNNGV. This CDR3 is CASSLGTGVGNTEAFF. The DNA of the CDR3 is TGTGCCAGCAGCCTCGGGACAGGGGTCGGGAACACTGAAGCTTTCTTT.

The rearrangement uses TRBV3-1 (or the pseudogene TRBV3-2) and TRBJ1-1, with D tentatively TRBD1 (5 bases). Per germline, CDR1 LGHDT and CDR2 YNNKEL (reference sequence). Trimming removed 5 bases from V and 1 base from J, with 20 bases in between. The CDR3 runs to 17 residues. The CDR3 DNA follows: TGTGCCAGCAGCGGGGGGGGACGAATCGTTGGGAACACTGAAGCTTTCTTT. Translating it yields CASSGGGRIVGNTEAFF.

The rearrangement links TRBV6-2 or TRBV6-3 to TRBJ1-5; tentative D call: TRBD1 (6 bases). The germline gives CDR1 MNHEY, CDR2 SVGEGT. This CDR3 region has 15 residues. With 5 bases removed from V and 7 bases from J, the gap between germline ends came to 18 bases. CDR3 region: CASSQGSAAWQPQHF. CDR3 DNA: TGTGCCAGCAGTCAGGGGTCAGCGGCATGGCAGCCCCAGCATTTT.

J is TRBJ1-3 and V is TRBV5-4; D unclear. The V gene's germline CDR1 is SGHNT and CDR2 YYREEE (reference sequence). The CDR3 length is 15 residues. V shed 4 bases and J shed 0 bases, with 11 bases lying between them. CDR3 sequence: CASSADFSSGNTIYF. DNA for the CDR3: TGTGCCAGCAGCGCCGATTTTAGCTCTGGAAACACCATATATTTT.

The DNA for the CDR3 is TGTGCCAGCAGCTTAGCCACAGGGGGCACCGGGGAGCTGTTTTTT. Its protein product is CASSLATGGTGELFF. This chain uses TRBV7-8 with TRBJ2-2; 8 bases align to TRBD1. CDR1 and CDR2 from the germline V gene are SGHVS and FQNEAQ. The CDR3 runs 15 residues. V gave up 0 bases and J gave up 4 bases; unmatched junction bases: 1.

The V gene is TRBV11-3, the J gene TRBJ2-3; 8 bases are a match to TRBD1. The germline CDR1 and CDR2 sequences are SGHNT and YENEEA. V lost 5 bases, J lost 4 bases, and 8 bases stayed unmatched. The CDR3 totals 15 residues. The CDR3 DNA follows: TGTGCCAGCAGCCGTGGACAGGGTTTAGCAGATACGCAGTATTTT. Protein: CASSRGQGLADTQYF. Variable domain in full (rest from reference TRBV11-3 and TRBJ2-3): EAGVVQSPRYKIIEKKQPVAFWCNPISGHNTLYWYLQNLGQGPELLIRYENEEAVDDSQLPKDRFSAERLKGVDSTLKIQPAELGDSAVYLCASSRGQGLADTQYFGPGTRLTVL.

The CDR3 DNA is TGTGCCACCAGTGATTTGCCGGGCGGGGAGCTGTTTTTT. Its protein is CATSDLPGGELFF. V is TRBV24-1 and J is TRBJ2-2; D not resolved. The germline CDR1 and CDR2 sequences are KGHDR and SFDVKD. Trimming took 0 bases from V and 7 from J, leaving 5 bases between them. This CDR3 is 13 amino acids long.

This chain links TRBV19 with TRBJ1-5; D is undetermined. The CDR3 contains 16 residues. Per the germline V gene, CDR1 is LNHDA and CDR2 is SQIVND (reference sequence). V shed 3 bases and J shed 11 bases, with 23 bases lying between them. The CDR3: CASSINVRTVYSAQHF. The CDR3 DNA reads as TGTGCCAGTAGTATTAATGTCCGGACTGTATATTCCGCCCAGCATTTT.

This clone appeared a few times. The chain links TRBV15 to TRBJ1-2; possibly TRBD1 for D (5 bases). V lost 5 bases to trimming and J lost 3 bases, with 13 bases between them. The CDR3 is 14 amino acids. Per germline, CDR1 LNHNV and CDR2 YYDKDF (reference sequence). The CDR3, as DNA: TGTGCCACCAGCCTCGGGGGTACGGACTATGGCTACACCTTC. Amino acids: CATSLGGTDYGYTF.

The J gene is TRBJ1-4, the V gene TRBV4-2; TRBD1 might be the D (5 bases). The CDR3 has 17 residues. The germline CDR1 and CDR2 sequences are LGHNA and YNFKEQ. V was trimmed by 1 base and J by 0 bases, leaving 12 bases between them. For the CDR3, the DNA is TGTGCCAGCAGCCAAGGGCGCAGGGCCGCAACTAATGAAAAACTGTTTTTT. It yields the protein CASSQGRRAATNEKLFF.

This clone showed up just once. The rearrangement uses TRBV30 and TRBJ1-2; D is possibly TRBD1 (5 bases). Per the germline V gene, CDR1 is GTSNPN and CDR2 is SVGIG (reference sequence). This CDR3 has 13 residues. Trimming took off 3 bases at V and 3 bases at J, with 11 bases between the two ends. In DNA, the CDR3 is TGTGCCTGGAGACGGTCAGGGTACTATGGCTACACCTTC. The encoded protein is CAWRRSGYYGYTF.

V and J are TRBV20-1 and TRBJ2-5; D unresolved. Deletions cut 6 bases from V and 5 bases from J, with 7 bases between. CDR1 is DFQATT and CDR2 is SNEGSKA in the germline V gene (reference sequence). The CDR3 has 10 residues. The CDR3: CSAPRETQYF. DNA for the CDR3: TGCAGTGCCCCCCGGGAGACCCAGTACTTC.

The chain links TRBV6-4 to TRBJ1-1; D is unclear. The germline V gene has CDR1 MRHNA and CDR2 SNTAGT. This CDR3 region has 13 residues. V was pared by 2 bases and J by 1 base, with 5 bases between. CDR3 protein: CASSDTQNTEAFF. The CDR3 DNA reads as TGTGCCAGCAGTGACACACAGAACACTGAAGCTTTCTTT.

CDR3 sequence (DNA): TGTGCCAGCAGTCCACGACAGGGGGCTTATTCTAACTATGGCTACACCTTC. Amino acids: CASSPRQGAYSNYGYTF. The chain joins TRBV14 to TRBJ1-2; 10 positions match TRBD1. The V segment lost 6 bases and the J segment 0 bases; nucleotides outside the gene matches: 10. Germline V lookup: CDR1 SGHDN, CDR2 FVKESK. The CDR3 is 17 amino acids.

J is TRBJ1-2 and V is TRBV9; D remains ambiguous. Trimming shortened V by 0 bases and J by 4 bases, and 13 bases separated the two germline ends. The CDR3 is 15 amino acids. Looked up from germline, CDR1 is SGDLS and CDR2 is YYNGEE. The CDR3 DNA follows: TGTGCCAGCAGCGTAGGTCAGGTTCCTGCCTATGGCTACACCTTC. This sequence encodes CASSVGQVPAYGYTF.

In its sample, this clone was seen many times. The chain is built from TRBV5-5 and TRBJ1-2; D is possibly TRBD1 (5 bases). The CDR3 has 13 residues. Per the germline V gene, CDR1 is SGHKS and CDR2 is YYEKEE (reference sequence). V shed 1 base and J shed 3 bases, with 7 bases lying between them. The CDR3 nucleotides read TGTGCCAGCAGCTTGACAGGTTACTATGGCTACACCTTC. It specifies CASSLTGYYGYTF.

This chain joins TRBV7-2 and TRBJ1-1; D is unresolved. Trimming took off 6 bases at V and 4 bases at J, with 9 bases between the two ends. The germline V gene has CDR1 SGHTA and CDR2 FQGNSA. This CDR3 is built from 12 residues. The CDR3 sequence is CASSIGVTEAFF. CDR3 nucleotide sequence: TGTGCCAGCAGTATCGGGGTCACTGAAGCTTTCTTT.

The rearrangement links TRBV14 to TRBJ1-6; TRBD1 aligns across 7 bases. The germline V gene encodes CDR1 SGHDN and CDR2 FVKESK. This CDR3 has 15 residues. V lost 0 bases, J lost 11 bases, and 7 bases stayed unmatched. In nucleotides, the CDR3 is TGTGCCAGCAGCCAAGAACACAGGGGTTCGACACCCCTCCACTTT. Protein product: CASSQEHRGSTPLHF.

This clone came up a few times. The gene calls are TRBV6-2 or TRBV6-3 and TRBJ1-1, with a possible D match to TRBD1 (6 bases). The CDR3 is made up of 15 amino acids. Trimming shortened V by 2 bases and J by 8 bases, and 18 bases separated the two germline ends. Germline assignment: CDR1 MNHEY and CDR2 SVGEGT. DNA of the CDR3: TGTGCCAGCAGTTACCGGGACATTTGGGGTGAAGAAGCTTTCTTT. This codes for CASSYRDIWGEEAFF.

J is TRBJ1-5 and V is TRBV11-2; the D gene is possibly TRBD1 (6 bases). The CDR3 contains 14 residues. V gave up 7 bases and J gave up 5 bases, with 15 bases separating them. CDR1 is SGHAT, CDR2 FQNNGV, per germline. CDR3 bases: TGTGCCAGCACCGTTGGGGGGGGCGATCAGCCCCAGCATTTT. It specifies CASTVGGGDQPQHF.

The chain combines TRBV5-1 with TRBJ1-1; 8 bases fit TRBD1. Germline CDR1 and CDR2: SGHRS and YFSETQ. The ends lost 0 bases at V and 7 bases at J; junction bases unmatched: 8. CDR3 length equals 15 residues. The CDR3 bases are TGCGCCAGCAGCTTGGGCGGAACAGGGGGACTTGAAGCTTTCTTT. This codes for CASSLGGTGGLEAFF. Complete variable domain (other parts from reference TRBV5-1 and TRBJ1-1): KAGVTQTPRYLIKTRGQQVTLSCSPISGHRSVSWYQQTPGQGLQFLFEYFSETQRNKGNFPGRFSGRQFSNSRSEMNVSTLELGDSALYLCASSLGGTGGLEAFFGQGTRLTVV.

This clone has just a few counts. The chain has TRBV4-1 and TRBJ1-1; 7 bases match TRBD1. The CDR3 runs to 14 residues. The V gene's germline CDR1 is MGHRA and CDR2 YSYEKL. V dropped 1 base and J dropped 6; count of bases not matched to a gene: 5. The CDR3 coding sequence is TGCGCCAGCAGCCAAGGACAGGGTGAAGCTGAAGCTTTCTTT. Encoded protein: CASSQGQGEAEAFF.

The V and J genes are TRBV15 and TRBJ2-1; TRBD2 aligns across 10 bases. V shed 1 base, J shed 8 bases, and the junction held 5 bases outside the gene matches. The length of the CDR3 is 15 residues. The V gene's germline CDR1 is LNHNV and CDR2 YYDKDF (reference sequence). CDR3 sequence reads: CATSRGSGGAYEQFF. The CDR3 DNA is TGTGCCACCAGCAGAGGCAGCGGGGGGGCATATGAGCAGTTCTTC.

The chain has TRBV19 and TRBJ1-5, with 8 nucleotides matching TRBD1. Germline V lookup: CDR1 LNHDA, CDR2 SQIVND (reference sequence). The length of the CDR3 is 15 residues. The V gene end was trimmed by 3 bases and the J gene end by 6 bases; junction bases not matched to a gene: 7. The CDR3 DNA follows: TGTGCCAGTAGTATCGGACAGGGTGGCGGTCAGCCCCAGCATTTT. This encodes CASSIGQGGGQPQHF.

V usage is TRBV15 and J usage is TRBJ1-3; TRBD1 matches 10 bases. V trimming: 1 base; J trimming: 9 bases; junction bases outside the gene matches: 3. Germline V gives CDR1 LNHNV, CDR2 YYDKDF (reference sequence). CDR3 length equals 14 residues. CDR3 bases: TGTGCCACCAGCAGAGGGGACAGGGGTTCCACCATATATTTT. It specifies CATSRGDRGSTIYF.

The V gene is TRBV10-3, the J gene TRBJ2-7; D is perhaps TRBD1 (5 bases). Germline V CDR1 and CDR2: ENHRY, SYGVKD. Trimming shortened V by 3 bases and J by 8 bases, and 14 bases separated the two germline ends. The CDR3 length is 13 residues. Written as DNA, the CDR3 is TGTGCCATCAGTGAATTAACCAGGGCTCAGCAGTACTTC. Translated: CAISELTRAQQYF.